Presented here are 13 T cell receptor beta chains from one specimen sequenced in a study of shared clonotypes between healthy human individuals. Sequenced by immunoSEQ multiplex PCR; TCRdb stores in-frame clones only, minus some. The sample contains about 680,000 clones, under 95% of which appear only once. Naive CD8 cells, CD45RO-negative and positively selected for CCR7, excluded terminally differentiated effector memory CD45RA+ cells. The sequencing input was naive CD8+ T cells sorted from blood. These receptors originate from a man aged 25-45 years in good health.

The chain carries TRBV18 and TRBJ2-7; 9 bases agree with TRBD1. Germline loops: CDR1 KGHSH, CDR2 LQKENI. The V segment lost 5 bases and the J segment 3 bases; nucleotides outside the gene matches: 5. The CDR3 is 14 residues long. CDR3 bases: TGTGCCAGCTCAGGCCGGGACAGGGACTACGAGCAGTACTTC. Protein sequence: CASSGRDRDYEQYF.

A word on this clone: This CDR3 is also generated by other DNA sequences in the sample. The chain has TRBV4-1 and TRBJ1-1, with D possibly matching TRBD1 (6 bases). Between the trimmed V and J ends, which lost 1 base and 0 bases, there was a span of 9 bases. The CDR3 sequence is 15 residues long. Germline loops: CDR1 MGHRA, CDR2 YSYEKL. CDR3 region: CASSQVGGMNTEAFF. The CDR3 DNA is TGCGCCAGCAGCCAAGTAGGGGGTATGAACACTGAAGCTTTCTTT.

The V call is TRBV7-9, the J call TRBJ2-1; 11 bases align to TRBD1. CDR1 is SEHNR, CDR2 FQNEAQ, per germline (reference sequence). The CDR3 has 15 amino acids. The ends lost 6 bases at V and 6 bases at J; junction bases unmatched: 7. CDR3: CASSFGQGASNEQFF. For the CDR3, the DNA is TGTGCCAGCAGTTTCGGACAGGGGGCATCCAATGAGCAGTTCTTC.

The chain is built from TRBV6-4 and TRBJ2-7; 15 bases match TRBD2. V dropped 2 bases and J dropped 0; count of bases not matched to a gene: 8. Germline-derived CDR1 and CDR2 are MRHNA and SNTAGT. The CDR3 runs to 19 residues. DNA for the CDR3: TGTGCCAGCAGTGACACAACCGGGACTAGCGGGAGGCACTCCTACGAGCAGTACTTC. Protein sequence: CASSDTTGTSGRHSYEQYF.

This chain uses TRBV9 with TRBJ2-3; D is possibly TRBD1 (7 bases). Trimming took off 4 bases at V and 0 bases at J, with 18 bases between the two ends. The CDR3 spans 17 residues. The germline gives CDR1 SGDLS, CDR2 YYNGEE. The CDR3 DNA reads TGTGCCAGCAGCCTTTTTGGGGGGACAGAGAGCACAGATACGCAGTATTTT. It encodes CASSLFGGTESTDTQYF. Full variable domain (remainder filled in from reference TRBV9 and TRBJ2-3): DSGVTQTPKHLITATGQRVTLRCSPRSGDLSVYWYQQSLDQGLQFLIQYYNGEERAKGNILERFSAQQFPDLHSELNLSSLELGDSALYFCASSLFGGTESTDTQYFGPGTRLTVL.

The CDR3: CASSLATWTSRHEQFF. The CDR3 DNA sequence: TGTGCCAGCAGCTTAGCTACCTGGACTAGCAGACATGAGCAGTTCTTC. V usage is TRBV7-8 and J usage is TRBJ2-1; 8 bases match TRBD2. CDR3 length: 16 residues. The ends lost 0 bases at V and 8 bases at J; junction bases unmatched: 9. In germline, CDR1 is SGHVS, CDR2 FQNEAQ.

The V and J genes are TRBV13 and TRBJ2-5, with 8 bases matching TRBD1. CDR1 is PRHDT and CDR2 is FYEKMQ in the germline V gene (reference sequence). The CDR3 length is 14 residues. Trimming took 4 bases from V and 5 from J; bases not matched to a gene: 6. The CDR3 DNA is TGTGCCAGCAGCTCCGACAGGGGCTTGGAGACCCAGTACTTC. Protein sequence: CASSSDRGLETQYF.

This chain links TRBV19 with TRBJ2-1; D is uncertain. Trimming took 4 bases from V and 1 from J, leaving 5 bases between them. CDR1 is LNHDA, CDR2 SQIVND, per germline (reference sequence). The CDR3 covers 13 residues. The CDR3 spells CASSTASYNEQFF. Here the CDR3 DNA reads TGTGCCAGTAGTACGGCGTCCTACAATGAGCAGTTCTTC.

Note on this clone: Other DNA sequences in this sample translate to the same CDR3. V gene TRBV4-1 combines with J gene TRBJ2-1; 16 bases map to TRBD2. CDR3 size: 16 residues. Germline CDR1 MGHRA, CDR2 YSYEKL. After removal of 0 bases from V and 10 bases from J, the junction contained 3 bases not matched to a gene. The CDR3 DNA is TGCGCCAGCAGCCAAGAGGGGACTAGCGGGAGGGGGGAGCAGTTCTTC. It codes for CASSQEGTSGRGEQFF.

The chain carries TRBV19 and TRBJ2-1; no definite D call. The V gene lost 3 bases and the J gene lost 4 bases, with 13 bases spanning the gap. The CDR3 length is 15 residues. CDR1 and CDR2 from the germline V gene are LNHDA and SQIVND (reference sequence). CDR3 protein: CASSMSAADYNEQFF. The DNA of the CDR3 is TGTGCCAGTAGTATGTCGGCGGCGGATTACAATGAGCAGTTCTTC.

This clone was detected only once. The chain carries TRBV15 and TRBJ2-1; unclear D gene. Trimming shortened V by 0 bases and J by 6 bases, and 12 bases separated the two germline ends. CDR1 is LNHNV, CDR2 YYDKDF, per germline (reference sequence). CDR3 length: 15 amino acids. CDR3 sequence reads: CATSRDLGLINEQFF. The CDR3 DNA is TGTGCCACCAGCAGAGATCTCGGCCTAATCAATGAGCAGTTCTTC.

The CDR3 spells CSVGTGSSAYEQYF. The CDR3 DNA reads TGCAGCGTCGGGACAGGGAGCAGCGCCTACGAGCAGTACTTC. This rearrangement joins TRBV29-1 to TRBJ2-7; TRBD1 matches 9 bases. Germline V CDR1 and CDR2: SQVTM, ANQGSEA. J gave up 2 bases and V 6 bases, and 8 bases lay outside the gene matches. The CDR3 sequence is 14 residues long.

This clone turned up a few times. This chain links TRBV6-5 with TRBJ1-1; the D is unclear. Trimming took 6 bases from V and 4 from J, leaving 12 bases between them. The CDR3 covers 13 residues. Germline lookup yields CDR1 MNHEY and CDR2 SVGAGI. CDR3 residues: CASSRGRLTEAFF. In DNA, the CDR3 is TGTGCCAGCAGCCGTGGACGTCTCACTGAAGCTTTCTTT.